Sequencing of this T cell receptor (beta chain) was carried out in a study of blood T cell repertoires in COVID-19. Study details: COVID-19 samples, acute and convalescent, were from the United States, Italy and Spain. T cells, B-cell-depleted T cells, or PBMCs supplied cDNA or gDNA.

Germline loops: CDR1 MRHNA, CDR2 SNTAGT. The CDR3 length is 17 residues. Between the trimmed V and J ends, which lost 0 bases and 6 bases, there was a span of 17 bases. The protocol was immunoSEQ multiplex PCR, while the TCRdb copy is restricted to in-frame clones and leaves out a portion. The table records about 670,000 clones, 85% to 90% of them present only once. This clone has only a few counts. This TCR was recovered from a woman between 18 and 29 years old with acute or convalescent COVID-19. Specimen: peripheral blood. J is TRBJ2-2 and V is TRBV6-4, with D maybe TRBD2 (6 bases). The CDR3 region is CASSDSMASEGSGELFF. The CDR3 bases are TGTGCCAGCAGTGACTCTATGGCTAGCGAAGGTTCCGGGGAGCTGTTTTTT.